The source of this T cell receptor beta chain is a study of Ad26.COV2.S vaccination and SARS-CoV-2 variants. Study outcomes and limitations: Non-spike TCR breadth did not differ much between vaccine and placebo recipients. Spike-specific TCR breadth ran higher among vaccine recipients than placebo recipients.

The treatment was: around 19 received Ad26.COV2.S at low or high dose, single or two shots; 5 received placebo; per-sample allocation not given. Samples analyzed were those drawn on day 63 after the first vaccine or placebo injection. Clones were read by immunoSEQ multiplex PCR, and TCRdb kept only the in-frame ones, dropping some. In the table there are around 320,000 clones, around 84% of which are singletons. Comments on this clone: No antigen is known for it.

The trim removed 5 bases at V and 7 bases at J, leaving 7 bases unmatched. Germline values: CDR1 LNHDA, CDR2 SQIVND (reference sequence). The CDR3 covers 14 residues. V and J are TRBV19 and TRBJ1-2, with 10 bases that match TRBD1. The sequence derives from a person between 18 and 60 years old who received the Ad26.COV2.S COVID-19 vaccine or a placebo. This sample comprised peripheral blood, obtained in a trial of Ad26.COV2.S vaccine versus placebo. Here the CDR3 reads CASSVDRGKGGYTF. The CDR3 nucleotides are TGTGCCAGTAGTGTGGACAGGGGGAAGGGTGGCTACACCTTC.